This T cell receptor (beta chain) was retrieved from a study of blood T cell repertoires in COVID-19. Overall study: Specimens from acute and convalescent COVID-19 originated in the United States, Italy and Spain. In each case, the material was cDNA or gDNA derived from T cells, B-cell-depleted T cells, or PBMCs.

CDR3 length equals 17 residues. Germline trimming cut 2 bases from V and 2 bases from J; bases unmatched to any gene: 6. The germline gives CDR1 SGHTA, CDR2 FQGNSA. In this sample, this clone turned up once. Source study methods: Reference gene primer amplification gave nucleated cell count estimates. Clones were sequenced by immunoSEQ multiplex PCR, and TCRdb holds only the in-frame ones, with some missing. D and trimming were read from the DNA, whereas the V and J calls and clone size are those reported in that table. The sample holds 55,000 to 75,000 clones, approximately 89% seen once. The sequence was obtained from a human donor in a cohort sampled during active COVID-19. The source material was peripheral blood. This sequence joins TRBV7-2 and TRBJ2-5; 12 nucleotides align to TRBD2. This CDR3 reads CASSLTVLAGGQETQYF. For the CDR3, the DNA is TGTGCCAGCAGCTTAACAGTACTAGCGGGGGGTCAAGAGACCCAGTACTTC.